What follows is one TCR beta chain and its context. Its cognate antigen is unknown. These data come from a study of vaccination effects on CD4 cells after COVID-19. Study overall: Post-vaccine sampling took place a median of 72 days after the second dose.

The data were produced by immunoSEQ multiplex PCR, yet TCRdb's version contains in-frame clones alone and is incomplete. The table shows tens of thousands of clones, with 81% occurring only once. Germline V gives CDR1 SGDLS, CDR2 YYNGEE. V was shortened by 3 bases and J by 0 bases, with 18 bases between the two germline ends. The CDR3 length is 17 residues. Sequencing followed a ViraFEST assay step that expanded antigen-specific CD4+ T cells with viral peptide pools. Following culture for under 12 days, CD4+ T cells were isolated. The cohort was immunized with two doses of either the BNT162b2 or mRNA-1273 vaccine. Cultivation was performed at some 1.9 million PBMC per well with approximately 10 IU/ml IL-2 and roughly 9.3 ug/ml peptides added. A half-volume exchange with IL-2 medium occurred on days 3 and 7.

This rearrangement joins TRBV9 to TRBJ1-1; D not resolved. The clonotype originates from a human donor who received a COVID-19 vaccine. Sequencing was performed on CD4+ T cells from PBMCs cultured with HCoV-229E spike peptides, taken after COVID-19 vaccination. CDR3 residues: CASSAVPSALMNTEAFF. The CDR3 bases are TGTGCCAGCAGCGCCGTCCCCAGCGCACTCATGAACACTGAAGCTTTCTTT.